The clone carrying this TCR beta chain was seen a few times. CDR1 and CDR2 (germline): MGHRA, YSYEKL. This CDR3 spans 17 amino acids. V lost 0 bases, J lost 6 bases, and 17 bases lay in between. The repertoire was sequenced with immunoSEQ multiplex PCR; TCRdb's copy has only in-frame clones and lacks some. The sample holds 250,000 to 350,000 clones; about 89% are singletons and the top ten take around 0.8%. This sample was taken from a study of blood T cell repertoires in COVID-19. At the level of the study: Sites in the United States, Italy and Spain provided acute and convalescent COVID-19 samples. Sources were T cells, B-cell-depleted T cells, or PBMCs; the material itself was cDNA or gDNA.

The TCR comes from a man aged 25 to 45 with acute or convalescent COVID-19. The specimen was peripheral blood. The chain joins TRBV4-1 to TRBJ2-2; D is unresolved. DNA of the CDR3: TGCGCCAGCAGCCAAGATCGCTCCGGGTTCAGTTCCGGGGAGCTGTTTTTT. This codes for CASSQDRSGFSSGELFF.